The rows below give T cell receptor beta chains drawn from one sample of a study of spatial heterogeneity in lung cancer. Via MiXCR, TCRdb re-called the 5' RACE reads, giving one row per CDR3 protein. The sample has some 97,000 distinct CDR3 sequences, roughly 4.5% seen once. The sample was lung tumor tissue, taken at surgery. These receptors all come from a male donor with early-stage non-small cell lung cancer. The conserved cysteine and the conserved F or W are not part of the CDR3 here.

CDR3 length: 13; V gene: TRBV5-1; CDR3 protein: ASSLGGQSTDTQY
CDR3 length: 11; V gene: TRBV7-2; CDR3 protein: ASSFYWTTEAF
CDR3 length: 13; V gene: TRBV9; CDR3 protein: ASSVDPGQGGTQH
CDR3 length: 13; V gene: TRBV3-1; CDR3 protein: ASSPLAGEKNEQY
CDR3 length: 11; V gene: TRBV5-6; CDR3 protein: ASSFLVLDTQY
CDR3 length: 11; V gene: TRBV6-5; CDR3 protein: ASSYGTEYGYT
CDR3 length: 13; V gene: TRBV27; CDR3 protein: ASSLSIDSAGGYT
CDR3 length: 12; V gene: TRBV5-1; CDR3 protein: ASSLTPLNTEAF
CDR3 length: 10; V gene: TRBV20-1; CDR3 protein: SASGSTDTQY
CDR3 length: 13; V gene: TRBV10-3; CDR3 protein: AIRQLLAQDYEQY
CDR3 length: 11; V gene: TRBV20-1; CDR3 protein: SVPRTRWTEAF
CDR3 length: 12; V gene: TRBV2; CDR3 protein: ASSFAPTAYEQY
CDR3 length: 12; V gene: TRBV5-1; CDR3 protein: ASSLPGIGEKLF
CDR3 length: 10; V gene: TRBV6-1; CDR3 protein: ASYGGSYEQY
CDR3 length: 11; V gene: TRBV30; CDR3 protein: AWSVGSLEAQY
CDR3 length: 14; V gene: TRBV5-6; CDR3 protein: ASSLVPGGPNTEAF
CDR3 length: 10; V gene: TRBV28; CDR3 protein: ASSLRNQPQH
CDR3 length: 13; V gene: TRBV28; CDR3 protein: ASSFSGDRIYGYT
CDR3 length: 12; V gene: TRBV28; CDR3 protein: ASSFSGPRTEAF
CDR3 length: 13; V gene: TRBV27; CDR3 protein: ATSTGPTTNEKLF
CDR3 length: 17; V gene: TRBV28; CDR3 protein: ASSLFPRRGSLWNTEAF
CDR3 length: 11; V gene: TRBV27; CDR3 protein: ASSLLDRSGYT
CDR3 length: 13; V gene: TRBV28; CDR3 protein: ASTIRGFRHYEQY
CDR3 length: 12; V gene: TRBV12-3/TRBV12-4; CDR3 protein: ASSKDRSYQPQH
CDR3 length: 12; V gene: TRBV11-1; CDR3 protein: ASSFIAGTGELF
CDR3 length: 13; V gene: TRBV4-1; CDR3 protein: ASSQLGAGANVLT
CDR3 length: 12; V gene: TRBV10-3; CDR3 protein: AISGGRETLEQF
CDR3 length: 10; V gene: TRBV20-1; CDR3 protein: SAWRQNTEAF
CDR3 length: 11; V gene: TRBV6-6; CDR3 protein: ASSSTDTYEQY
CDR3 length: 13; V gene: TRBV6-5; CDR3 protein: ASSYSPRLDYEQY